This entry describes one T cell receptor beta chain. This sample was included in a study of blood T cell repertoires in COVID-19. Overall study context: The analysed material was cDNA or gDNA that came from T cells, B-cell-depleted T cells, or PBMCs.

Original processing notes: From reference gene primer amplification, estimates of nucleated cell counts were derived. Assay: immunoSEQ multiplex PCR; the TCRdb copy retains only in-frame clones and omits some. That table supplies the V and J calls and clone size; D and trimming were determined from the DNA. Of roughly 260,000 clones in the sample, about nine tenths are singletons; the top ten hold around 2.2%. The origin of this receptor is a woman aged 45-65 years who had recovered from COVID-19. The material sequenced was peripheral blood.

The CDR3 reads CASSLGGPYTGELFF. In DNA, the CDR3 is TGTGCCAGCAGTTTGGGCGGGCCCTACACCGGGGAGCTGTTTTTT. V usage is TRBV28 and J usage is TRBJ2-2, with a possible D match to TRBD2 (5 bases). The CDR3 loop spans 15 amino acids. Germline V gene lookup returns CDR1 MDHEN and CDR2 SYDVKM. Trimming removed 3 bases at V and 3 bases at J, with 11 bases between.